The clone carrying this TCR beta chain was counted only a few times. Its antigen is still unknown. This may be a read error: a much more frequent sequence differs by one nucleotide. The second PCR ran 7 to 11 cycles with a sample-barcoded 5' primer and J-beta primers. Tagging of each cDNA molecule was performed by a template-switch adaptor with 12 random nucleotides. MiXCR, run by TCRdb on the 5' RACE reads, gives a single entry per CDR3 protein. Of 500,000 to 700,000 distinct CDR3 sequences detected, under 30% appear once; the ten largest clones hold 15% to 19%. The entry originates in a study of blood T cells in healthy people across ages. Study results and caveats: Older age went with lower TCR beta diversity per million T cells, in a roughly linear way.

The germline V gene has CDR1 LNHNV and CDR2 YYDKDF (reference sequence). CDR3 length equals 12 residues. This TCR came from a woman aged 80 or over in good health. This chain connects TRBV15 to TRBJ2-5; no clear D gene. The DNA end favors TRBJ2-7, so the J call may be wrong. Sequenced material: blood. CDR3 nucleotide sequence: TGTGCCACCAGCAGATCTTGGGCCGAGCAGTACTTC. This encodes CATSRSWAEQYF.